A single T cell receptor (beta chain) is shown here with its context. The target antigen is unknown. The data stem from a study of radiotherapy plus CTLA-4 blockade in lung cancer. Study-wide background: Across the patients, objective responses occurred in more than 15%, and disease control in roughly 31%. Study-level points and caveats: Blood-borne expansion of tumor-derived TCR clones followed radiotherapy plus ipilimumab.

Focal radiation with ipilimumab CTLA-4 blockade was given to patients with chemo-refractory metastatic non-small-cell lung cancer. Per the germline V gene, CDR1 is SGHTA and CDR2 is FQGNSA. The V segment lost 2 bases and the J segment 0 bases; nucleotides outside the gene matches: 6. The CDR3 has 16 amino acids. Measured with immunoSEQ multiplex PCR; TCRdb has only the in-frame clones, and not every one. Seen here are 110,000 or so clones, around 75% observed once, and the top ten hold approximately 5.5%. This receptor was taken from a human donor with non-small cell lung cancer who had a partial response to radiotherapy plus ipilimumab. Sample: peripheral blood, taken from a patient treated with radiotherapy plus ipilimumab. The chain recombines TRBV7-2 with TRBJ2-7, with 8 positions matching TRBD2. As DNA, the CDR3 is TGTGCCAGCAGCTTAAGCGGGAGTGTTAGCTCCTACGAGCAGTACTTC. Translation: CASSLSGSVSSYEQYF.